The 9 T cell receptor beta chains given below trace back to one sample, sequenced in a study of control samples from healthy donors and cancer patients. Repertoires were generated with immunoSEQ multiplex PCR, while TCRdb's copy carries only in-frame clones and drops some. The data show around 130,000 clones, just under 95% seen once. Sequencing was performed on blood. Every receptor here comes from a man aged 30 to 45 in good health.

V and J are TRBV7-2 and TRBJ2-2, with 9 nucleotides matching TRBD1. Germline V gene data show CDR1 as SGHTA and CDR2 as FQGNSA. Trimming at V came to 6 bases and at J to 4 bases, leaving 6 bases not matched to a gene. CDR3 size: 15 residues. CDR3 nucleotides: TGTGCCAGCAGTTGGGGACAGGGAGGCACCGGGGAGCTGTTTTTT. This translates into CASSWGQGGTGELFF.

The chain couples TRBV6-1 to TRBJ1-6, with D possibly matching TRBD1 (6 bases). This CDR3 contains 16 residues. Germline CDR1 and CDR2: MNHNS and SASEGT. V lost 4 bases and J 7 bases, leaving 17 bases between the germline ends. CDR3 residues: CASSATGPPLNSPLHF. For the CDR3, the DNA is TGTGCCAGCAGTGCTACAGGGCCGCCCTTGAATTCACCCCTCCACTTT.

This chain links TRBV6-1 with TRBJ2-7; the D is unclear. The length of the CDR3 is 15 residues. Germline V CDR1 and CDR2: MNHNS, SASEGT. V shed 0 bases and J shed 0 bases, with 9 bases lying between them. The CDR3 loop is CASSEAGISSYEQYF. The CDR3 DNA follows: TGTGCCAGCAGTGAAGCTGGCATCAGCTCCTACGAGCAGTACTTC.

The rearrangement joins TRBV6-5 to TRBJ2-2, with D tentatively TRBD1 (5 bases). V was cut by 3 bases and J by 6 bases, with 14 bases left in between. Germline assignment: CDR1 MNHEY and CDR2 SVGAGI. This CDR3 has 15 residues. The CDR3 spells CASSYIRAGSGELFF. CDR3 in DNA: TGTGCCAGCAGTTATATCAGGGCAGGTTCCGGGGAGCTGTTTTTT.

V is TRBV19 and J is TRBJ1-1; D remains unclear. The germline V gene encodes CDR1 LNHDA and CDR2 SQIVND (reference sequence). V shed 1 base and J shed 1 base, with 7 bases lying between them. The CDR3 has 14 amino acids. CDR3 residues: CASSIGSKNTEAFF. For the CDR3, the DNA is TGTGCCAGTAGTATAGGCAGTAAGAACACTGAAGCTTTCTTT.

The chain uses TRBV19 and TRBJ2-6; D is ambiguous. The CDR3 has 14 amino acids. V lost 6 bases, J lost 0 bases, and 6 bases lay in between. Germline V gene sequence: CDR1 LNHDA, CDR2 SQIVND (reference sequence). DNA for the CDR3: TGTGCCAGTAGCCCTAGCTCTGGGGCCAACGTCCTGACTTTC. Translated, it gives CASSPSSGANVLTF.

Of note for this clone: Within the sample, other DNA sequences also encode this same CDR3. The DNA of the CDR3 is TGTGCCAGCAGCTTAGGGGGCTCTGGAAACACCATATATTTT. Amino acid sequence: CASSLGGSGNTIYF. V gene TRBV7-2 combines with J gene TRBJ1-3; D remains unclear. The CDR3 is 14 residues long. Germline CDR1 is SGHTA and CDR2 is FQGNSA. V was shortened by 1 base and J by 0 bases, with 4 bases between the two germline ends.

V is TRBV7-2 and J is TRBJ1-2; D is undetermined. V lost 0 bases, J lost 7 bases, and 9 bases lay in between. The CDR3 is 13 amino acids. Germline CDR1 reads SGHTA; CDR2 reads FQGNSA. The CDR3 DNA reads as TGTGCCAGCAGCTTAGCACCCCGGGTTGGCTACACCTTC. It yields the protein CASSLAPRVGYTF.

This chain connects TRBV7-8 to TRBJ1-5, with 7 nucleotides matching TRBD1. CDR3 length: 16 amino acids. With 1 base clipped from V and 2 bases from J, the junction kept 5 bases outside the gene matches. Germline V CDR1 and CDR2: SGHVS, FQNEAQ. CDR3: CASSLGGGGGNQPQHF. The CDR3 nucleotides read TGTGCCAGCAGCTTAGGAGGAGGGGGCGGCAATCAGCCCCAGCATTTT.